This is a list of T cell receptor beta chains from one sample in a study of blood T cell repertoires in COVID-19. Sequencing used immunoSEQ multiplex PCR; TCRdb keeps in-frame clones, though not all of them. The sample yields about 150,000 clones, about 80% seen once. The sample taken for sequencing was peripheral blood. These receptors were taken from an older woman with acute or convalescent COVID-19. CDR3s include the opening cysteine and the closing phenylalanine or tryptophan. The order of the fields is clone size, V gene, J gene, CDR3 length, D gene, CDR3 protein, CDR3 DNA. A D gene is named only where the DNA matches it firmly. Clone size appears in some rows only: once, few, many, or a class for an expanded clone.

clone_size: -; v_call: TRBV18; j_call: TRBJ2-7; cdr3_length: 14; d_call: -; cdr3_aa: CASSPPVTRGEQYF; cdr3_nt: TGTGCCAGCTCACCACCAGTCACACGAGGGGAGCAGTACTTC
clone_size: -; v_call: TRBV18; j_call: TRBJ1-6; cdr3_length: 17; d_call: -; cdr3_aa: CASSPPQDRVPWSPLHF; cdr3_nt: TGTGCCAGCTCACCACCGCAGGATCGTGTTCCGTGGTCACCCCTCCACTTT
clone_size: -; v_call: TRBV5-4; j_call: TRBJ1-4; cdr3_length: 15; d_call: -; cdr3_aa: CASSLAGQANEKLFF; cdr3_nt: TGTGCCAGCAGCTTGGCTGGGCAGGCTAATGAAAAACTGTTTTTT
clone_size: -; v_call: TRBV19; j_call: TRBJ1-5; cdr3_length: 15; d_call: TRBD1; cdr3_aa: CASSSSTGERQPQHF; cdr3_nt: TGTGCCAGTAGCTCGTCGACAGGGGAGCGTCAGCCCCAGCATTTT
clone_size: -; v_call: TRBV19; j_call: TRBJ1-2; cdr3_length: 13; d_call: -; cdr3_aa: CASRLDRNYGYTF; cdr3_nt: TGTGCCAGTAGGCTCGACAGAAACTATGGCTACACCTTC
clone_size: -; v_call: TRBV5-1; j_call: TRBJ1-1; cdr3_length: 13; d_call: TRBD1; cdr3_aa: CASSLTRGTEAFF; cdr3_nt: TGCGCCAGCAGCTTAACCAGGGGGACTGAAGCTTTCTTT
clone_size: -; v_call: TRBV5-1; j_call: TRBJ1-2; cdr3_length: 13; d_call: -; cdr3_aa: CASRSALQAGYTF; cdr3_nt: TGCGCCAGCAGGTCGGCTCTACAGGCTGGCTACACCTTC
clone_size: -; v_call: TRBV7-2; j_call: TRBJ1-5; cdr3_length: 15; d_call: -; cdr3_aa: CASSLDPGQYQPQHF; cdr3_nt: TGTGCCAGCAGCTTAGACCCGGGACAATATCAGCCCCAGCATTTT
clone_size: -; v_call: TRBV4-1; j_call: TRBJ1-5; cdr3_length: 15; d_call: TRBD1; cdr3_aa: CASSLGQGNNQPQHF; cdr3_nt: TGCGCCAGCAGCCTCGGACAGGGTAACAATCAGCCCCAGCATTTT
clone_size: few; v_call: TRBV14; j_call: TRBJ1-1; cdr3_length: 18; d_call: TRBD1; cdr3_aa: CASSSTLDRAGSGTEAFF; cdr3_nt: TGTGCCAGCAGCTCTACTTTGGACAGGGCCGGGTCAGGCACTGAAGCTTTCTTT
clone_size: -; v_call: TRBV12-3/TRBV12-4; j_call: TRBJ1-5; cdr3_length: 13; d_call: TRBD1; cdr3_aa: CASSRTGDQPQHF; cdr3_nt: TGTGCCAGCAGTCGGACAGGGGACCAGCCCCAGCATTTT
clone_size: -; v_call: TRBV6-6; j_call: TRBJ1-6; cdr3_length: 13; d_call: TRBD1; cdr3_aa: CASKTGGNSPLHF; cdr3_nt: TGTGCCAGCAAGACAGGGGGTAATTCACCCCTCCACTTT
clone_size: few; v_call: TRBV19; j_call: TRBJ2-1; cdr3_length: 18; d_call: TRBD2; cdr3_aa: CASSRFTGTSRVYNEQFF; cdr3_nt: TGTGCCAGTAGTAGATTTACAGGGACTAGCCGTGTATACAATGAGCAGTTCTTC
clone_size: -; v_call: TRBV6-5; j_call: TRBJ1-5; cdr3_length: 15; d_call: TRBD1; cdr3_aa: CASRVTGGSNQPQHF; cdr3_nt: TGTGCCAGCAGGGTCACAGGGGGATCCAATCAGCCCCAGCATTTT
clone_size: -; v_call: TRBV11-1; j_call: TRBJ2-3; cdr3_length: 13; d_call: -; cdr3_aa: CASSLEGADTQYF; cdr3_nt: TGTGCCAGCAGCTTAGAGGGGGCAGATACGCAGTATTTT
clone_size: -; v_call: TRBV6-5; j_call: TRBJ2-7; cdr3_length: 15; d_call: TRBD2; cdr3_aa: CASSYLAGGSYEQYF; cdr3_nt: TGTGCCAGCAGTTATCTAGCGGGGGGCTCCTACGAGCAGTACTTC
clone_size: few; v_call: TRBV19; j_call: TRBJ1-5; cdr3_length: 15; d_call: -; cdr3_aa: CASSTIDTSNQPQHF; cdr3_nt: TGTGCCAGTAGTACCATAGACACTAGCAATCAGCCCCAGCATTTT
clone_size: -; v_call: TRBV7-9; j_call: TRBJ2-1; cdr3_length: 12; d_call: TRBD1; cdr3_aa: CASSLLGDREFF; cdr3_nt: TGTGCCAGCAGCCTCCTTGGGGACAGGGAGTTCTTC
clone_size: few; v_call: TRBV4-1; j_call: TRBJ1-1; cdr3_length: 15; d_call: -; cdr3_aa: CASSLTGLWNTEAFF; cdr3_nt: TGCGCCAGCAGCCTCACGGGACTCTGGAACACTGAAGCTTTCTTT
clone_size: -; v_call: TRBV28; j_call: TRBJ1-2; cdr3_length: 13; d_call: -; cdr3_aa: CASGPSHRAGYTF; cdr3_nt: TGTGCCAGCGGCCCATCACACAGGGCTGGCTACACCTTC
clone_size: -; v_call: TRBV19; j_call: TRBJ1-5; cdr3_length: 15; d_call: TRBD1; cdr3_aa: CASSMGGQGDQPQHF; cdr3_nt: TGTGCCAGTAGTATGGGCGGACAGGGGGATCAGCCCCAGCATTTT
clone_size: -; v_call: TRBV28; j_call: TRBJ1-2; cdr3_length: 13; d_call: -; cdr3_aa: CASSDYQGYGYTF; cdr3_nt: TGTGCCAGCAGTGACTACCAGGGGTATGGCTACACCTTC